The TCR beta chain described here comes from a study of blood T cell repertoires in COVID-19. This clone has just a few counts. Germline loops: CDR1 SGHAT, CDR2 FQNNGV. J lost 4 bases, V lost 5 bases, and 18 bases had no gene match. The CDR3 runs 19 residues. TCRdb's table, derived via immunoSEQ multiplex PCR, lists solely in-frame clones and lacks some. The table includes around 20,000 clones, 91% detected once. The source material was peripheral blood. The receptor's source is a man between 65 and 79 years old with active COVID-19. V and J are TRBV11-2 and TRBJ1-1; TRBD1 matches 11 bases. The CDR3 loop is CASSPAPGTGGLRGTEAFF. In DNA form, the CDR3 reads TGTGCCAGCAGCCCAGCTCCCGGGACAGGGGGTCTGCGAGGCACTGAAGCTTTCTTT.